Shown below are 25 T cell receptor beta chains from a single sample sequenced in a study of identical twins (dated by TCRdb to about 2016). Library preparation was by 5' RACE. Reads for this sample came from an Illumina HiSeq 2000. TCRdb redid the processing of the public reads, applying fastp at Q25 and MiXCR, and retained in-frame beta chains. Under each unique CDR3 protein, matching rows form one entry showing the most common genes and DNA. The sample table shows roughly 1.6 million distinct CDR3 sequences, and 25% to 35% are seen once. Of the sample, less than 0.35% is held by the ten largest clones. Sequencing was carried out using cord blood. Source of these receptors: a newborn girl in good health.

This clonotype was counted between two and nine times. The chain recombines TRBV29-1 with TRBJ2-1; 15 bases fit TRBD2. V gave up 5 bases and J gave up 6 bases; unmatched junction bases: 2. The CDR3 sequence is 14 residues long. The germline gives CDR1 SQVTM, CDR2 ANQGSEA. The CDR3 loop is CSVRTSGRVNEQFF. CDR3 DNA sequence: TGCAGCGTTAGGACTAGCGGGAGGGTCAATGAGCAGTTCTTC.

This clonotype has more than one count but fewer than ten. The rearrangement uses TRBV5-1 and TRBJ2-3; D gene uncertain. Germline V gene sequence: CDR1 SGHRS, CDR2 YFSETQ. This CDR3 is 12 amino acids long. Trimming shortened V by 4 bases and J by 7 bases, and 10 bases separated the two germline ends. The CDR3 protein is CASSPVRNTQYF. The CDR3 DNA reads as TGCGCCAGCAGCCCGGTTCGAAATACGCAGTATTTT.

This chain links TRBV28 with TRBJ1-1, with D unresolved. Germline loops: CDR1 MDHEN, CDR2 SYDVKM. CDR3 length: 12 amino acids. The germline V and J ends were trimmed by 7 bases and 5 bases, with 11 bases remaining between them. The CDR3 spells CASTLPQTEAFF. DNA for the CDR3: TGTGCCAGCACCTTACCCCAGACTGAAGCTTTCTTT.

This clonotype was found a few times. The chain carries TRBV12-3 or TRBV12-4 and TRBJ2-7, with 7 nucleotides matching TRBD2. Trimming at V came to 6 bases and at J to 3 bases, leaving 5 bases not matched to a gene. The CDR3 has 13 residues. The CDR3 DNA is TGTGCCAGCAGGAATAGGACTAGCTACGAGCAGTACTTC. Protein product: CASRNRTSYEQYF.

This chain joins TRBV25-1 and TRBJ1-2; 11 positions agree with TRBD1. CDR1 and CDR2 (germline): MGHDK, SYGVNS. The CDR3 consists of 15 residues. V trimming: 1 base; J trimming: 5 bases; junction bases outside the gene matches: 3. CDR3 sequence: CASSEFGTGGYGYTF. CDR3 sequence (DNA): TGTGCCAGCAGTGAATTTGGGACAGGGGGTTATGGCTACACCTTC.

The CDR3 sequence: CASSFSAGGDYNSPLHF. The CDR3 DNA reads TGTGCCAGCAGCTTCAGCGCAGGGGGTGACTATAATTCACCCCTCCACTTT. The chain is built from TRBV7-2 and TRBJ1-6; 7 nucleotides agree with TRBD1. The V segment lost 3 bases and the J segment 3 bases; nucleotides outside the gene matches: 8. Per the germline V gene, CDR1 is SGHTA and CDR2 is FQGNSA. There are 17 residues in the CDR3.

The V and J genes are TRBV5-1 and TRBJ2-5, with 7 bases that match TRBD1. Germline CDR1 SGHRS, CDR2 YFSETQ. Losses at the gene ends were 5 bases for V and 1 base for J; bases not matched to a gene: 5. The CDR3 spans 14 residues. The chain's CDR3 is CASRSGGFQETQYF. DNA of the CDR3: TGCGCCAGCAGATCAGGGGGTTTCCAAGAGACCCAGTACTTC.

This clonotype was found a few times. This chain uses TRBV14 with TRBJ1-2; D gene unclear. Trimming shortened V by 0 bases and J by 4 bases, and 9 bases separated the two germline ends. The length of the CDR3 is 14 residues. Per the germline V gene, CDR1 is SGHDN and CDR2 is FVKESK. CDR3 sequence: CASSQENWGYGYTF. The CDR3 DNA reads as TGTGCCAGCAGCCAAGAAAACTGGGGCTATGGCTACACCTTC.

The chain carries TRBV20-1 and TRBJ2-7; 7 bases fit TRBD2. With V trimmed by 6 bases and J by 0 bases, 5 bases remained unmatched. The CDR3 totals 13 residues. Germline values: CDR1 DFQATT, CDR2 SNEGSKA (reference sequence). The CDR3 spells CSAISGLSYEQYF. DNA for the CDR3: TGCAGTGCGATTAGCGGGCTCTCCTACGAGCAGTACTTC.

The genes are TRBV20-1 and TRBJ1-1, with D possibly matching TRBD1 (5 bases). The CDR3 contains 14 residues. Germline values: CDR1 DFQATT, CDR2 SNEGSKA (reference sequence). Trimming removed 1 base from V and 0 bases from J, with 9 bases in between. The CDR3 sequence: CSARAQVMNTEAFF. CDR3 sequence (DNA): TGCAGTGCTAGAGCACAGGTCATGAACACTGAAGCTTTCTTT.

The table lists this clonotype with a few counts. The V call is TRBV7-2, the J call TRBJ2-1; D not certain. Per germline, CDR1 SGHTA and CDR2 FQGNSA. This CDR3 has 12 amino acids. The germline V and J ends were trimmed by 2 bases and 8 bases, with 7 bases remaining between them. The CDR3 loop is CASSLLLDEQFF. CDR3 bases: TGTGCCAGCAGCTTATTGTTAGATGAGCAGTTCTTC. Based on the CDR3 plus reference TRBV7-2 and TRBJ2-1, the full variable domain is GAGVSQSPSNKVTEKGKDVELRCDPISGHTALYWYRQSLGQGLEFLIYFQGNSAPDKSGLPSDRFSAERTGGSVSTLTIQRTQQEDSAVYLCASSLLLDEQFFGPGTRLTVL.

CDR3 sequence (DNA): TGTGCCAGCCGACCAAACCGGGACACCAGGCTCGACTATGGCTACACCTTC. Residues: CASRPNRDTRLDYGYTF. The chain recombines TRBV27 with TRBJ1-2; TRBD1 is a possible D gene (6 bases). Trimming pared 8 bases from V and 3 bases from J, leaving 25 bases between. Germline V gene sequence: CDR1 MNHEY, CDR2 SMNVEV (reference sequence). The CDR3 covers 17 residues.

This clonotype has just a few counts. V and J are TRBV20-1 and TRBJ2-2; TRBD2 aligns across 10 bases. V trimming: 4 bases; J trimming: 0 bases; junction bases outside the gene matches: 11. CDR3 length: 18 residues. The germline gives CDR1 DFQATT, CDR2 SNEGSKA (reference sequence). CDR3 in DNA: TGCAGTGCTACCCCCGGGCTAGCGGGAGCCCCGAACACCGGGGAGCTGTTTTTT. Translated, it gives CSATPGLAGAPNTGELFF.

The chain carries TRBV15 and TRBJ2-1, with TRBD2 matching 13 bases. Trimming took 1 base from V and 9 from J; bases not matched to a gene: 0. CDR3 length equals 14 residues. Germline V lookup: CDR1 LNHNV, CDR2 YYDKDF (reference sequence). CDR3 coding DNA: TGTGCCACCAGCAGAGGGACTAGCGGGAGTGAGCAGTTCTTC. It specifies CATSRGTSGSEQFF. Using reference TRBV15 and TRBJ2-1 for the parts outside the CDR3, the full variable domain is DAMVIQNPRYQVTQFGKPVTLSCSQTLNHNVMYWYQQKSSQAPKLLFHYYDKDFNNEADTPDNFQSRRPNTSFCFLDIRSPGLGDTAMYLCATSRGTSGSEQFFGPGTRLTVL.

The chain is built from TRBV7-2 and TRBJ2-7; D is unclear. Per the germline V gene, CDR1 is SGHTA and CDR2 is FQGNSA. Trimming took off 8 bases at V and 0 bases at J, with 11 bases between the two ends. CDR3 size: 13 residues. CDR3 in amino acids: CASQRVSSYEQYF. For the CDR3, the DNA is TGTGCCAGCCAACGGGTTAGCTCCTACGAGCAGTACTTC.

For this clonotype: Germline is not matched at one junction end, which may reflect a read error. J is TRBJ1-4 and V is TRBV7-2; D is unclear. This CDR3 has 16 amino acids. CDR1 is SGHTA and CDR2 is FQGNSA in the germline V gene. As DNA, the CDR3 is TGTGCCAGCAGCTTAAACAGCGCTGCAACTATTGAAAAACTGTTTTTT. Translation: CASSLNSAATIEKLFF.

This clonotype was seen more than once but under ten times. The DNA for the CDR3 is TGTGCCAGCAGTTCCTCCAAGAATGAGCAGTTCTTC. Translation: CASSSSKNEQFF. The genes are TRBV6-5 and TRBJ2-1; no firm D call. The CDR3 sequence is 12 residues long. Trimming pared 4 bases from V and 7 bases from J, leaving 8 bases between. CDR1 is MNHEY, CDR2 SVGAGI, per germline.

The chain links TRBV6-7 to TRBJ2-1; no clear D. TRBV6-7 is given ORF status, its function remaining uncertain. The V and J ends lost 4 bases and 8 bases respectively, with 15 bases between them. This CDR3 contains 14 residues. The CDR3 sequence is CASSSPGWGYEQFF. As DNA, the CDR3 is TGTGCCAGCAGTTCCCCTGGATGGGGTTATGAGCAGTTCTTC.

The table lists this clonotype with many counts. The chain uses TRBV4-1 and TRBJ2-1; D is unresolved. Trimming took 4 bases from V and 5 from J, leaving 9 bases between them. Germline-derived CDR1 and CDR2 are MGHRA and YSYEKL. The CDR3 sequence is 13 residues long. CDR3 amino acids: CASSRPGHNEQFF. The CDR3 DNA follows: TGCGCCAGCAGCCGCCCCGGACACAATGAGCAGTTCTTC.

This clonotype was counted a few times. J is TRBJ1-4 and V is TRBV24-1, with a weak D call TRBD1 (5 bases). CDR1 and CDR2 (germline): KGHDR, SFDVKD. Trimming left V 2 bases short and J 6 bases short, with 12 bases between. The CDR3 loop spans 15 amino acids. The CDR3 region is CATSDSRDGYEKLFF. CDR3 bases: TGTGCCACCAGTGATTCCCGGGACGGTTATGAAAAACTGTTTTTT.

This chain links TRBV6-1 with TRBJ1-6; D unclear. Trimming pared 6 bases from V and 0 bases from J, leaving 12 bases between. This CDR3 is 16 amino acids long. Germline V gene data show CDR1 as MNHNS and CDR2 as SASEGT. This chain's CDR3 is CASRPDPSSYNSPLHF. The CDR3 DNA is TGTGCCAGCAGACCGGACCCGAGCTCCTATAATTCACCCCTCCACTTT.

V gene TRBV4-1 combines with J gene TRBJ1-2, with D maybe TRBD1 (6 bases). The CDR3 runs 14 residues. In germline, CDR1 is MGHRA, CDR2 YSYEKL. V lost 0 bases, J lost 2 bases, and 7 bases lay in between. CDR3 in DNA: TGCGCCAGCAGCCAAGATGGACAGAACTATGGCTACACCTTC. Residues: CASSQDGQNYGYTF.

This clonotype has ten or more counts. The genes are TRBV18 and TRBJ2-5; D call uncertain. Germline CDR1 KGHSH, CDR2 LQKENI. CDR3 length: 13 amino acids. V was shortened by 0 bases and J by 3 bases, with 5 bases between the two germline ends. The DNA for the CDR3 is TGTGCCAGCTCACCACCGAGTAAAGAGACCCAGTACTTC. This sequence encodes CASSPPSKETQYF. Supplemented by reference TRBV18 and TRBJ2-5, the full variable domain reads NAGVMQNPRHLVRRRGQEARLRCSPMKGHSHVYWYRQLPEEGLKFMVYLQKENIIDESGMPKERFSAEFPKEGPSILRIQQVVRGDSAAYFCASSPPSKETQYFGPGTRLLVL.

This chain uses TRBV27 with TRBJ2-1; 7 bases line up with TRBD2. The V and J ends lost 8 bases and 8 bases, in that order; junction bases with no gene match: 12. Germline CDR1 MNHEY, CDR2 SMNVEV (reference sequence). CDR3 size: 14 residues. CDR3 sequence: CASHEPGGGDEQFF. The CDR3 DNA is TGTGCCAGCCATGAACCGGGCGGGGGAGATGAGCAGTTCTTC.

This clonotype was observed a handful of times. This chain connects TRBV20-1 to TRBJ2-4, with D tentatively TRBD2 (5 bases). Between the trimmed V and J ends, which lost 0 bases and 0 bases, there was a span of 9 bases. Germline CDR1 and CDR2: DFQATT and SNEGSKA (reference sequence). This CDR3 contains 15 residues. CDR3 in DNA: TGCAGTGCTAGAGAGAGGACTCTAGCCAAAAACATTCAGTACTTC. Amino acid sequence: CSARERTLAKNIQYF.